This T cell receptor beta chain emerged from a study of technical replicates of blood from several donors. Germline V gives CDR1 SGHTA, CDR2 FQGTGA. Losses at the gene ends were 1 base for V and 3 bases for J; bases not matched to a gene: 6. The CDR3 is 17 residues long. TCRdb keeps only in-frame clones here, not all; method: immunoSEQ multiplex PCR. The table has 55,000 to 75,000 clones, 91% seen once. This receptor was obtained from a human donor in good health. Some clones in this sample may be carry-over from other donors' samples. This chain links TRBV7-3 with TRBJ2-1; 10 bases align to TRBD2. The source material was PBMCs. Written as DNA, the CDR3 is TGTGCCAGCAGCTTAAGGTCTAGCGGGGGACACTACAATGAGCAGTTCTTC. This encodes CASSLRSSGGHYNEQFF.